This is a list of T cell receptor beta chains from one sample in a study of response to subunit inactivated influenza vaccine. Each CDR3 protein is one row after TCRdb ran MiXCR on the RT-PCR reads. The repertoire includes 500,000 or so distinct CDR3 sequences, approximately 11% of them detected once, and approximately 12% sits in the top ten. Sequenced material: PBMCs from blood, taken about 6 weeks after vaccination. These receptor sequences come from a man aged 45-65 years who received an inactivated influenza vaccine. The CDR3 runs from the conserved cysteine through the conserved F or W. D genes are given only for firm matches. Rows may omit the clone size; those that give it use once, few, many or a size class.

clone_size	v_call	j_call	d_call	cdr3_aa	cdr3_nt
-	TRBV28	TRBJ2-6	-	CASRTERPGANVLTF	TGTGCCAGCAGAACGGAAAGGCCCGGGGCCAACGTCCTGACTTTC
few	TRBV4-1	TRBJ1-2	-	CASSQYERVVNYGYTF	TGCGCCAGCAGCCAATACGAAAGGGTGGTGAACTATGGCTACACCTTC
-	TRBV4-1	TRBJ2-4	TRBD1	CASSQDRPGQGIAQYF	TGCGCCAGCAGCCAAGATCGTCCGGGACAGGGGATTGCTCAGTACTTC
many	TRBV15	TRBJ1-2	-	CATSRDYRDVFGGYTF	TGTGCCACCAGCAGAGATTACCGGGACGTATTCGGGGGCTACACCTTC
-	TRBV6-2/TRBV6-3	TRBJ2-1	-	CASSGRPNNEQFF	TGTGCCAGCAGCGGACGGCCCAACAATGAGCAGTTCTTC
few	TRBV12-3/TRBV12-4	TRBJ1-1	-	CASGFGEAFF	TGTGCGAGCGGGTTCGGGGAAGCTTTCTTT
-	TRBV10-3	TRBJ2-7	-	CAISESQGSPYEQYF	TGTGCCATCAGTGAGTCGCAGGGCAGCCCCTACGAGCAGTACTTC
-	TRBV28	TRBJ2-1	-	CASSLSGGSSYKEQFF	TGTGCCAGCAGTTTGAGTGGCGGTAGCTCCTACAAAGAGCAGTTCTTC
few	TRBV20-1	TRBJ1-6	-	CSARGSGHLSSPLHF	TGCAGTGCTAGAGGGTCCGGGCACTTGAGTTCACCCCTCCACTTT
few	TRBV18	TRBJ2-1	-	CASSHMSLVLEANEQFF	TGTGCCAGCTCACATATGTCACTAGTCCTAGAGGCTAATGAGCAGTTCTTC
few	TRBV12-3/TRBV12-4	TRBJ2-7	-	CASRGGTSNYGYEQYF	TGTGCCAGCAGAGGGGGTACGTCTAACTACGGCTACGAGCAGTACTTC
few	TRBV10-2	TRBJ2-7	TRBD2	CASRTGRGAGKQYF	TGCGCCAGCAGGACGGGGCGGGGGGCCGGTAAGCAGTACTTC
few	TRBV12-3/TRBV12-4	TRBJ1-3	-	CASSGSGNPTGNTIYF	TGTGCCAGCAGTGGTTCAGGGAATCCCACTGGAAACACCATATATTTT
-	TRBV6-5	TRBJ2-1	TRBD2	CASSYSGGGNEQFF	TGTGCCAGCAGTTACTCTGGGGGGGGCAATGAGCAGTTCTTC
-	TRBV5-1	TRBJ1-1	-	CASSFRWETEAFF	TGCGCCAGCAGCTTTCGTTGGGAGACTGAAGCTTTCTTT
few	TRBV7-8	TRBJ1-4	TRBD1	CASSPNRGWTGPRTNEKLFF	TGTGCCAGCAGCCCGAACAGGGGATGGACAGGGCCGAGGACTAATGAAAAACTGTTTTTT
-	TRBV11-1	TRBJ2-3	-	CASSFHGGLDTDTQYF	TGTGCCAGCAGCTTCCACGGGGGTTTGGACACAGATACGCAGTATTTT
few	TRBV5-1	TRBJ2-3	TRBD2	CASGYPGLAITDTQYF	TGCGCCAGCGGATACCCGGGACTAGCGATCACAGATACGCAGTATTTT
-	TRBV25-1	TRBJ2-7	TRBD2	CASSGTSSGRAYEQYF	TGTGCCAGCAGTGGGACTTCTAGCGGGAGGGCCTACGAGCAGTACTTC
many	TRBV12-3/TRBV12-4	TRBJ2-6	-	CASGHDGFGANVLTF	TGTGCCAGCGGCCATGACGGGTTTGGGGCCAACGTCCTGACTTTC
-	TRBV6-1	TRBJ2-7	TRBD2	CASMGLAGVYEQYF	TGTGCCAGCATGGGGCTAGCGGGGGTATACGAGCAGTACTTC
-	TRBV4-2	TRBJ1-1	-	CASSIILQENTEAFF	TGTGCCAGCAGCATCATCCTCCAGGAGAACACTGAAGCTTTCTTT
few	TRBV7-2	TRBJ2-7	TRBD2	CASSLSASGRHEQYF	TGTGCCAGCAGCTTAAGCGCTAGCGGGAGGCACGAGCAGTACTTC
-	TRBV20-1	TRBJ2-7	-	CSASSNGGASYEQYF	TGCAGTGCTAGCAGTAATGGCGGGGCCTCCTACGAGCAGTACTTC